This T cell receptor beta chain was identified during a study of blood T cell repertoires in COVID-19. Turning to the study itself: The origin of the acute and convalescent COVID-19 samples was the United States, Italy and Spain. T cells, B-cell-depleted T cells, or PBMCs provided the cDNA or gDNA that served as material.

CDR3 length equals 16 residues. CDR1 is MDHEN, CDR2 SYDVKM, per germline. Deletions cut 4 bases from V and 0 bases from J, with 15 bases between. Original data processing: How many nucleated cells were present was estimated from reference gene primer amplification. Method: immunoSEQ multiplex PCR; TCRdb's copy keeps in-frame clones and lacks some. The D gene and trimming were derived from the DNA, and the V and J assignments and clone size from that table. The data show 450,000 to 500,000 clones, approximately 85% seen once. This clone came up a few times. The sequence was obtained from a human donor in a cohort sampled during active COVID-19. This chain connects TRBV28 to TRBJ1-1, with D possibly TRBD1 on 6 matching bases. Material: peripheral blood. For the CDR3, the DNA is TGTGCCAGCAGTTCCCGGACAGTCCGCATGAACACTGAAGCTTTCTTT. Translation: CASSSRTVRMNTEAFF.